This T cell receptor (beta chain) was captured by sequencing in a study of blood T cell repertoires in COVID-19. At the level of the study: The origin of the acute and convalescent COVID-19 samples was the United States, Italy and Spain.

In the original processing: Amplification of reference gene primers provided the estimated nucleated cell counts. Method: immunoSEQ multiplex PCR; TCRdb's copy keeps in-frame clones and lacks some. V, J and clone size reflect that table, while D and trimming were determined from the DNA. Of 320,000 or so clones in the sample, approximately 81% were seen once. Per germline, CDR1 SGHTS and CDR2 YDEGEE. V lost 0 bases to trimming and J lost 4 bases, with 8 bases between them. The CDR3 is 13 residues long. In assigning cohorts, the study relied on participant-reported clinical history. This sequence originates from a woman aged 25 to 39 who had been exposed to COVID-19. The genes are TRBV5-8 and TRBJ2-7; D not resolved. The source material was PBMCs or T cells enriched from blood (not recorded which). In DNA form, the CDR3 reads TGTGCCAGCAGCTTGGGGATAGCTTACGAGCAGTACTTC. Translated, it gives CASSLGIAYEQYF.